The 14 T cell receptor beta chains presented below share a single source sample, sequenced in a study of blood T cell repertoires in COVID-19. Sequencing was performed with immunoSEQ multiplex PCR; in TCRdb, only in-frame clones are kept and a portion is missing. The table has about 84,000 clones, less than 85% seen once; the top ten hold around 7%. The sequenced material came from peripheral blood. These receptor sequences come from a man between 65 and 80 years old with acute or convalescent COVID-19.

The chain couples TRBV7-8 to TRBJ1-5; D possibly corresponds to TRBD1 (5 bases). CDR1 is SGHVS, CDR2 FQNEAQ, per germline. CDR3 length: 14 amino acids. Trimming took 5 bases from V and 7 from J, leaving 15 bases between them. The CDR3 nucleotides are TGTGCCAGCAGCCTTGGGGCAGGGTTGCAGCCCCAGCATTTT. Protein sequence: CASSLGAGLQPQHF.

The genes are TRBV28 and TRBJ2-3; 9 bases fit TRBD2. Germline trimming cut 5 bases from V and 0 bases from J; bases unmatched to any gene: 9. The CDR3 length is 17 residues. CDR1 and CDR2 from the germline V gene are MDHEN and SYDVKM. CDR3 in amino acids: CASSPTIAGASTDTQYF. The DNA of the CDR3 is TGTGCCAGCAGTCCTACTATAGCGGGAGCTAGCACAGATACGCAGTATTTT.

This clone was detected once. V and J are TRBV28 and TRBJ2-5; a possible D gene is TRBD1 (7 bases). Germline V CDR1 and CDR2: MDHEN, SYDVKM. The CDR3 extends over 14 amino acids. Trimming removed 8 bases at V and 5 bases at J, with 18 bases between. This CDR3 reads CASSSQQGGETQYF. The CDR3 nucleotides read TGTGCCAGCTCCAGTCAGCAGGGGGGCGAGACCCAGTACTTC.

The table lists this clone with a count of one. The chain couples TRBV9 to TRBJ1-1; 11 positions match TRBD1. The CDR3 sequence is 15 residues long. The ends lost 2 bases at V and 5 bases at J; junction bases unmatched: 5. Per germline, CDR1 SGDLS and CDR2 YYNGEE. The CDR3 here is CASSVGQGAKTEAFF. In nucleotides, the CDR3 is TGTGCCAGCAGCGTCGGACAGGGGGCGAAAACTGAAGCTTTCTTT.

The rearrangement joins TRBV6-5 to TRBJ1-5; perhaps TRBD1 as D (5 bases). CDR1 and CDR2 (germline): MNHEY, SVGAGI. This CDR3 is built from 12 residues. Between the trimmed V and J ends, which lost 7 bases and 5 bases, there was a span of 9 bases. For the CDR3, the DNA is TGTGCCAGCACCAGGGAACATCAGCCCCAGCATTTT. Its protein product is CASTREHQPQHF.

This rearrangement joins TRBV28 to TRBJ1-1; no clear D. Germline loops: CDR1 MDHEN, CDR2 SYDVKM. Deletions cut 1 base from V and 1 base from J, with 7 bases between. The CDR3 runs 14 residues. The CDR3 reads CASSLSTGNTEAFF. The DNA for the CDR3 is TGTGCCAGCAGTTTATCAACCGGGAACACTGAAGCTTTCTTT.

The chain employs TRBV25-1 and TRBJ2-7; D perhaps matches TRBD2 (5 bases). CDR1 MGHDK and CDR2 SYGVNS come from the germline V gene. V was clipped by 3 bases and J by 2 bases, with 8 bases between them. This CDR3 is built from 13 residues. CDR3 region: CASSEGSPYEQYF. The CDR3 DNA sequence: TGTGCCAGCAGTGAGGGGAGCCCCTACGAGCAGTACTTC.

This clone came up once. V usage is TRBV2 and J usage is TRBJ1-2; the D gene is possibly TRBD1 (6 bases). From germline, CDR1 is SNHLY and CDR2 FYNNEI. CDR3 size: 16 residues. With 3 bases removed from V and 4 bases from J, the gap between germline ends came to 18 bases. CDR3 amino acids: CASSDGLGGRGYGYTF. The CDR3 DNA sequence: TGTGCCAGCAGTGACGGTTTGGGGGGGCGAGGCTATGGCTACACCTTC.

The chain carries TRBV6-1 and TRBJ1-2; 10 nucleotides align to TRBD1. The junction had 6 bases not matched to a gene; V was cut back by 3 bases and J by 2 bases. This CDR3 comprises 16 residues. CDR1 MNHNS and CDR2 SASEGT come from the germline V gene. The CDR3 region has the DNA TGTGCCAGCAGTGATTTTCGGACAGGGGGAAACTATGGCTACACCTTC. The encoded protein is CASSDFRTGGNYGYTF.

The chain combines TRBV6-5 with TRBJ1-2; tentative D call: TRBD1 (6 bases). The CDR3 loop spans 14 amino acids. In germline, CDR1 is MNHEY, CDR2 SVGAGI. V lost 6 bases to trimming and J lost 6 bases, with 17 bases between them. The CDR3 region has the DNA TGTGCCAGCAGGTCAAACAGGGTTGATGATGGCTACACCTTC. Protein product: CASRSNRVDDGYTF.

J is TRBJ2-5 and V is TRBV10-2; weak D call: TRBD2 (7 bases). In germline, CDR1 is WSHSY, CDR2 SAAADI. Trimming cost V 0 bases and J 5 bases, with 13 bases left between them. CDR3 length equals 15 residues. CDR3 nucleotide sequence: TGCGCCAGCAGTGAGTCAGGGGGGGGCCGGGAGACCCAGTACTTC. This sequence encodes CASSESGGGRETQYF.

This sequence joins TRBV25-1 and TRBJ2-1; no clear D. The CDR3 is 14 amino acids. The germline V and J ends were trimmed by 4 bases and 7 bases, with 14 bases remaining between them. Looked up from germline, CDR1 is MGHDK and CDR2 is SYGVNS. CDR3 region: CASSGTQSFNEQFF. The CDR3 DNA reads TGTGCCAGCAGTGGAACCCAGTCCTTTAATGAGCAGTTCTTC.

The chain is built from TRBV28 and TRBJ2-5; 11 bases align to TRBD2. Per germline, CDR1 MDHEN and CDR2 SYDVKM. J gave up 3 bases and V 5 bases, and 8 bases lay outside the gene matches. The CDR3 covers 16 residues. DNA of the CDR3: TGTGCCAGCAGTATCCTCACGACTAGCGGGGAAGAGACCCAGTACTTC. Protein product: CASSILTTSGEETQYF.

This clone was observed a handful of times. CDR3 loop: CSASLGAGAQGYTF. In DNA form, the CDR3 reads TGCAGCGCCAGCCTTGGAGCGGGGGCACAGGGCTACACCTTC. The chain carries TRBV29-1 and TRBJ1-2; D possibly corresponds to TRBD1 (6 bases). Germline CDR1 SQVTM, CDR2 ANQGSEA. V shed 7 bases and J shed 8 bases, with 23 bases lying between them. The CDR3 is made up of 14 amino acids.